Presented here are 24 T cell receptor beta chains from one specimen sequenced in a study of T cell changes during pregnancy in multiple sclerosis. Generated by immunoSEQ multiplex PCR, the TCRdb table keeps only in-frame clones and is missing some. The sample lists 130,000 or so clones, about 96% occurring once. Sequencing used peripheral blood, obtained after pregnancy. Receptors originate from a female donor with multiple sclerosis, enrolled in a pregnancy study.

The CDR3 nucleotides are TGTGCCAGTCTCGGGACTAGCGGGAGCAATGAGCAGTTCTTC. Its protein is CASLGTSGSNEQFF. The gene calls are TRBV19 and TRBJ2-1; 14 bases match TRBD2. V dropped 8 bases and J dropped 6; count of bases not matched to a gene: 3. CDR3 length: 14 residues. Germline values: CDR1 LNHDA, CDR2 SQIVND (reference sequence).

The V call is TRBV28, the J call TRBJ2-7; D perhaps matches TRBD2 (5 bases). Trimming shortened V by 3 bases and J by 9 bases, and 24 bases separated the two germline ends. CDR1 and CDR2 from the germline V gene are MDHEN and SYDVKM. There are 16 residues in the CDR3. CDR3 sequence reads: CASSLAGSGLGPWQYF. Here the CDR3 DNA reads TGTGCCAGCAGTTTGGCCGGCAGCGGCTTGGGTCCGTGGCAGTACTTC.

This rearrangement joins TRBV5-4 to TRBJ2-1; D remains ambiguous. Per the germline V gene, CDR1 is SGHNT and CDR2 is YYREEE (reference sequence). V gave up 6 bases and J gave up 1 base, with 8 bases separating them. There are 13 residues in the CDR3. The CDR3 sequence: CASNDGSYNEQFF. The CDR3 DNA reads as TGTGCCAGCAACGACGGGTCCTACAATGAGCAGTTCTTC.

J is TRBJ2-7 and V is TRBV27; 9 bases line up with TRBD1. V lost 6 bases, J lost 6 bases, and 6 bases stayed unmatched. This CDR3 spans 13 amino acids. Germline V gives CDR1 MNHEY, CDR2 SMNVEV (reference sequence). DNA for the CDR3: TGTGCCAGCAGCTCCGGGACAGGGTCCGAGCAGTACTTC. As protein: CASSSGTGSEQYF.

This clone has only one observation. This sequence joins TRBV5-1 and TRBJ2-7, with 9 bases aligning to TRBD1. The CDR3 sequence is 15 residues long. Germline-derived CDR1 and CDR2 are SGHRS and YFSETQ. V was pared by 2 bases and J by 5 bases, with 8 bases of the junction left unmatched. CDR3 region: CASSFRDRVGNEQYF. The CDR3 nucleotides read TGCGCCAGCAGCTTCCGGGACAGGGTCGGAAACGAGCAGTACTTC.

V is TRBV28 and J is TRBJ2-2; 7 bases are a match to TRBD1. Germline trimming cut 7 bases from V and 0 bases from J; bases unmatched to any gene: 8. The CDR3 length is 16 residues. Germline CDR1 and CDR2: MDHEN and SYDVKM. The CDR3 region has the DNA TGTGCCAGCAACCCCCTTGGGACAGCGAACACCGGGGAGCTGTTTTTT. Protein: CASNPLGTANTGELFF.

The rearrangement uses TRBV4-1 and TRBJ2-3, with 15 bases aligning to TRBD2. From germline, CDR1 is MGHRA and CDR2 YSYEKL. Losses at the gene ends were 3 bases for V and 3 bases for J; bases not matched to a gene: 13. The CDR3 sequence is 20 residues long. As DNA, the CDR3 is TGCGCCAGCAGCCACCTAGGACTAGCGGGAGGGCCTATAGAGACAGATACGCAGTATTTT. The encoded protein is CASSHLGLAGGPIETDTQYF.

The CDR3 DNA is TGTGCCAGCAGTCCGTTATGGACTACACAGGGGGACTATGGCTACACCTTC. Amino acids: CASSPLWTTQGDYGYTF. The chain employs TRBV28 and TRBJ1-2, with 8 bases identical to TRBD1. Losses at the gene ends were 5 bases for V and 3 bases for J; bases not matched to a gene: 14. Germline CDR1 reads MDHEN; CDR2 reads SYDVKM. The CDR3 has 17 residues.

This chain connects TRBV19 to TRBJ2-1, with D tentatively TRBD2 (6 bases). Germline CDR1 and CDR2: LNHDA and SQIVND (reference sequence). Trimming took 3 bases from V and 2 from J, leaving 14 bases between them. The CDR3 length is 16 residues. The CDR3: CASSMGTGFTYNEQFF. Written as DNA, the CDR3 is TGTGCCAGTAGTATGGGGACTGGATTTACCTACAATGAGCAGTTCTTC.

The rearrangement joins TRBV19 to TRBJ2-1, with TRBD1 matching over 7 bases. The CDR3 has 19 amino acids. J lost 7 bases, V lost 2 bases, and 20 bases had no gene match. The germline CDR1 and CDR2 sequences are LNHDA and SQIVND (reference sequence). In nucleotides, the CDR3 is TGTGCCAGTAGTATATTTACCCCTTTAGGGGGCATAAGGGTGAATGAGCAGTTCTTC. Protein product: CASSIFTPLGGIRVNEQFF.

Only one count was recorded for this clone. The junction differs from germline at one of its ends, possibly a read error. The chain couples TRBV10-1 to TRBJ2-7; 8 bases map to TRBD1. Germline V lookup: CDR1 WNHNN, CDR2 SYGVQD (reference sequence). The CDR3 covers 11 residues. Here the CDR3 reads CAIFLGQGHCF. CDR3 DNA: TGCGCCATCTTTCTCGGACAGGGACACTGCTTC.

The chain carries TRBV6-1 and TRBJ2-7; TRBD1 aligns across 9 bases. The ends lost 2 bases at V and 3 bases at J; junction bases unmatched: 14. CDR1 MNHNS and CDR2 SASEGT come from the germline V gene. The CDR3 is 18 amino acids. The CDR3 sequence is CASSESSRGQGYRYEQYF. The CDR3 bases are TGTGCCAGCAGTGAAAGCTCCAGAGGACAGGGGTACCGCTACGAGCAGTACTTC.

The V and J genes are TRBV7-9 and TRBJ2-7, with D possibly being TRBD2 (5 bases). Germline assignment: CDR1 SEHNR and CDR2 FQNEAQ (reference sequence). V shed 1 base and J shed 6 bases, with 16 bases lying between them. The CDR3 runs to 15 residues. The CDR3 DNA follows: TGTGCCAGCAGCTTAGGGACGGGCCTACGGGGCGAGCAGTACTTC. The encoded protein is CASSLGTGLRGEQYF.

The chain couples TRBV2 to TRBJ2-5; TRBD2 might be the D (6 bases). The CDR3 spans 13 residues. CDR1 and CDR2 (germline): SNHLY, FYNNEI. The V and J ends lost 10 bases and 0 bases respectively, with 12 bases between them. CDR3 loop: CATTAGYQETQYF. DNA of the CDR3: TGTGCCACCACTGCGGGGTACCAAGAGACCCAGTACTTC.

V and J are TRBV28 and TRBJ2-3, with D possibly TRBD2 on 6 matching bases. The CDR3 loop spans 17 amino acids. CDR1 MDHEN and CDR2 SYDVKM come from the germline V gene. V was cut by 5 bases and J by 2 bases, with 20 bases left in between. Here the CDR3 DNA reads TGTGCCAGCAGTCCTCTCCCAGGGACTTCTCCCACAGATACGCAGTATTTT. Residues: CASSPLPGTSPTDTQYF.

This sequence joins TRBV5-1 and TRBJ2-1, with TRBD2 matching over 7 bases. The CDR3 loop spans 13 amino acids. V trimming: 3 bases; J trimming: 6 bases; junction bases outside the gene matches: 3. The V gene's germline CDR1 is SGHRS and CDR2 YFSETQ. The CDR3 DNA reads as TGCGCCAGCAGCTCCGGACTAGTCAATGAGCAGTTCTTC. Protein: CASSSGLVNEQFF.

This sequence joins TRBV19 and TRBJ2-7, with 9 bases aligning to TRBD2. The CDR3 runs to 14 residues. V shed 5 bases, J shed 4 bases, and the junction held 6 bases outside the gene matches. CDR1 and CDR2 from the germline V gene are LNHDA and SQIVND (reference sequence). CDR3 nucleotides: TGTGCCAGTAGTTCGCTAGCGGGACCATACGAGCAGTACTTC. Amino acids: CASSSLAGPYEQYF.

J is TRBJ1-4 and V is TRBV5-4; 8 nucleotides align to TRBD1. This CDR3 spans 15 amino acids. CDR1 and CDR2 (germline): SGHNT, YYREEE (reference sequence). The V gene end was trimmed by 5 bases and the J gene end by 3 bases; junction bases not matched to a gene: 6. The CDR3: CASSFDRGANEKLFF. Written as DNA, the CDR3 is TGTGCCAGCAGTTTTGACAGGGGAGCTAATGAAAAACTGTTTTTT.

V and J are TRBV6-1 and TRBJ2-7; TRBD2 aligns across 10 bases. The V gene end was trimmed by 0 bases and the J gene end by 6 bases; junction bases not matched to a gene: 8. CDR1 is MNHNS and CDR2 is SASEGT in the germline V gene. The CDR3 contains 16 residues. CDR3 DNA: TGTGCCAGCAGTGAAGCCGGGAGCGGGAGGGCGGCCGAGCAGTACTTC. Translated: CASSEAGSGRAAEQYF.

The rearrangement uses TRBV6-5 and TRBJ2-7; TRBD2 matches 11 bases. This CDR3 region has 15 residues. The V gene's germline CDR1 is MNHEY and CDR2 SVGAGI. V lost 4 bases to trimming and J lost 2 bases; unmatched junction nucleotides: 4. CDR3 bases: TGTGCCAGCAGTTTAGCGGGAGGGCGTGCCTACGAGCAGTACTTC. This translates into CASSLAGGRAYEQYF.

The J gene is TRBJ2-5, the V gene TRBV19; 8 bases line up with TRBD2. The CDR3 runs 18 residues. Looked up from germline, CDR1 is LNHDA and CDR2 is SQIVND (reference sequence). With V trimmed by 0 bases and J by 4 bases, 13 bases remained unmatched. CDR3 in amino acids: CASSIDLTSGRRGETQYF. In DNA form, the CDR3 reads TGTGCCAGTAGTATAGACCTCACCAGCGGGAGAAGGGGAGAGACCCAGTACTTC.

The chain recombines TRBV11-2 with TRBJ1-4, with D unresolved. Per germline, CDR1 SGHAT and CDR2 FQNNGV. This CDR3 region has 14 residues. The V gene lost 0 bases and the J gene lost 5 bases, with 7 bases spanning the gap. The CDR3 nucleotides read TGTGCCAGCAGCTTAGATGTGCAGAATGAAAAACTGTTTTTT. It yields the protein CASSLDVQNEKLFF.

V is TRBV29-1 and J is TRBJ1-2; 9 bases agree with TRBD1. This CDR3 is built from 12 residues. Trimming at V came to 3 bases and at J to 7 bases, leaving 3 bases not matched to a gene. Germline V lookup: CDR1 SQVTM, CDR2 ANQGSEA. CDR3 nucleotides: TGCAGCGTTGACGGACAGGGGTTTGGCTACACCTTC. Protein: CSVDGQGFGYTF.

The rearrangement uses TRBV6-5 and TRBJ2-5; TRBD1 might be the D (7 bases). CDR1 is MNHEY, CDR2 SVGAGI, per germline. Deletions cut 0 bases from V and 2 bases from J, with 13 bases between. The CDR3 is made up of 16 amino acids. CDR3 coding DNA: TGTGCCAGCAGTTACTCCCCAGGGGGGCTGCAAGAGACCCAGTACTTC. Its protein product is CASSYSPGGLQETQYF.